This TCR beta chain was identified in a study of T cell responses to AZD1222 COVID-19 vaccine. Study-level findings and limits: Variant regions that are unmutated are reportedly the target of nearly half of spike-specific TCRs.

On this clone itself: Its antigen is undetermined.

The length of the CDR3 is 18 residues. J gave up 5 bases and V 1 base, and 11 bases lay outside the gene matches. Germline CDR1 reads SGHTA; CDR2 reads FQGNSA. The protocol was immunoSEQ multiplex PCR, while the TCRdb copy is restricted to in-frame clones and leaves out a portion. The sample consists of about 100,000 clones, roughly nine tenths of them appearing once. The chain couples TRBV7-2 to TRBJ2-2; TRBD1 matches at 9 bases. The sequence was collected from an adult who received the AZD1222 COVID-19 vaccine. Sample: peripheral blood, taken 28 days after the second AZD1222 dose. The CDR3 region has the DNA TGTGCCAGCAGCTTAGTAATTCGGACAGGGGCAAGGACCGGGGAGCTGTTTTTT. Its translation is CASSLVIRTGARTGELFF. The full variable domain, completed using reference TRBV7-2 and TRBJ2-2, is GAGVSQSPSNKVTEKGKDVELRCDPISGHTALYWYRQSLGQGLEFLIYFQGNSAPDKSGLPSDRFSAERTGGSVSTLTIQRTQQEDSAVYLCASSLVIRTGARTGELFFGEGSRLTVL.